What follows are 22 T cell receptor beta chains derived from one specimen sequenced in a study of T cell responses to AZD1222 COVID-19 vaccine (TCRdb year 2021). The time point label for this specimen denotes: baseline before first vaccination. Libraries came from the immunoSEQ multiplex PCR assay. TCRdb mirrors the immuneACCESS table, restricted to in-frame sequences. Some clones are absent from its copies; in checked studies, under half trace to an unresolved V gene, and the reason for the others is unknown. Across this sample there are 150,000 or so clones, with nearly 90% seen only once. The ten largest make up approximately 5.1% of the sample. This specimen was peripheral blood, taken on day 0 of AZD1222 vaccination. These receptors came from an adult in good health.

This clone was detected once. The chain couples TRBV28 to TRBJ2-3, with 10 bases that match TRBD2. Germline V lookup: CDR1 MDHEN, CDR2 SYDVKM. The CDR3 spans 15 residues. Losses at the gene ends were 6 bases for V and 0 bases for J; bases not matched to a gene: 3. Here the CDR3 DNA reads TGTGCCAGCAGACTAGCGGGGACTAGCACAGATACGCAGTATTTT. Amino acids: CASRLAGTSTDTQYF.

The chain recombines TRBV18 with TRBJ2-7, with 9 nucleotides matching TRBD2. Trimming at V came to 1 base and at J to 2 bases, leaving 9 bases not matched to a gene. Germline CDR1 is KGHSH and CDR2 is LQKENI. This CDR3 spans 17 amino acids. In nucleotides, the CDR3 is TGTGCCAGCTCACCACTAGCGGGAGTAGTACGGGCCTACGAGCAGTACTTC. It is translated as CASSPLAGVVRAYEQYF.

The chain uses TRBV6-2 or TRBV6-3 and TRBJ1-1; D is unclear. Trimming removed 2 bases from V and 1 base from J, with 5 bases in between. Per the germline V gene, CDR1 is MNHEY and CDR2 is SVGEGT. The CDR3 length is 13 residues. The CDR3 sequence is CASSYKANTEAFF. CDR3 bases: TGTGCCAGCAGTTACAAGGCGAACACTGAAGCTTTCTTT.

The V and J genes are TRBV7-9 and TRBJ1-1; D is uncertain. The CDR3 loop spans 13 amino acids. The V and J ends lost 2 bases and 5 bases respectively, with 9 bases between them. From germline, CDR1 is SEHNR and CDR2 FQNEAQ (reference sequence). The CDR3 nucleotides read TGTGCCAGCAGCTTATCTTCCATTACTGAAGCTTTCTTT. It encodes CASSLSSITEAFF. Using reference TRBV7-9 and TRBJ1-1 for the parts outside the CDR3, the full variable domain is DTGVSQNPRHKITKRGQNVTFRCDPISEHNRLYWYRQTLGQGPEFLTYFQNEAQLEKSRLLSDRFSAERPKGSFSTLEIQRTEQGDSAMYLCASSLSSITEAFFGQGTRLTVV.

The V call is TRBV12-1, the J call TRBJ2-7. TRBV12-1 represents a pseudogene. The CDR3 contains 10 residues. In DNA form, the CDR3 reads TGTGCCAGCAGCTTAGACGAGCAGTACTTC. Protein sequence: CASSLDEQYF.

There are a few counts of this clone. This chain links TRBV5-4 with TRBJ1-2; TRBD1 might be the D (5 bases). V was shortened by 0 bases and J by 4 bases, with 10 bases between the two germline ends. Germline values: CDR1 SGHNT, CDR2 YYREEE (reference sequence). This CDR3 region has 14 residues. The CDR3 spells CASSLGAGIYGYTF. For the CDR3, the DNA is TGTGCCAGCAGCTTGGGTGCAGGGATCTATGGCTACACCTTC.

This clone was seen once. The identical CDR3 is also encoded by other nucleotide sequences in the sample. V gene TRBV6-5 combines with J gene TRBJ1-4; D is unclear. From germline, CDR1 is MNHEY and CDR2 SVGAGI. V lost 0 bases and J 5 bases, leaving 4 bases between the germline ends. The CDR3 runs to 13 residues. CDR3 coding DNA: TGTGCCAGCAGTTACTCCGGCAATGAAAAACTGTTTTTT. It specifies CASSYSGNEKLFF.

CDR3 DNA: TGTGCCATCCAACCCGGGACAGGGCTCGGCTATGGCTACACCTTC. Translated: CAIQPGTGLGYGYTF. V is TRBV10-3 and J is TRBJ1-2; 9 bases are shared with TRBD1. CDR3 length: 15 residues. The germline V gene encodes CDR1 ENHRY and CDR2 SYGVKD. The trim removed 8 bases at V and 4 bases at J, leaving 11 bases unmatched.

This sequence joins TRBV14 and TRBJ1-4; 8 bases map to TRBD1. Germline V gene sequence: CDR1 SGHDN, CDR2 FVKESK. The junction had 14 bases not matched to a gene; V was cut back by 4 bases and J by 7 bases. CDR3 length: 17 amino acids. CDR3 DNA: TGTGCCAGCAGCCCGCTCGACGACAGGGGATTCACTGAAAAACTGTTTTTT. This gives the protein CASSPLDDRGFTEKLFF.

The V call is TRBV6-5, the J call TRBJ1-3; possibly TRBD1 for D (5 bases). This CDR3 contains 14 residues. Germline CDR1 reads MNHEY; CDR2 reads SVGAGI. Trimming pared 6 bases from V and 1 base from J, leaving 10 bases between. This CDR3 is CASSLYRSGNTIYF. The CDR3 coding sequence is TGTGCCAGCAGCCTATACAGGTCTGGAAACACCATATATTTT.

The chain uses TRBV7-3 and TRBJ1-1; tentatively, D is TRBD1 (6 bases). Germline values: CDR1 SGHTA, CDR2 FQGTGA. V was clipped by 1 base and J by 4 bases, with 10 bases between them. This CDR3 has 14 residues. The CDR3 bases are TGTGCCAGCAGCTTAAACGGACAGATCACTGAAGCTTTCTTT. Amino acids: CASSLNGQITEAFF.

The chain is built from TRBV7-9 and TRBJ1-1; 8 bases agree with TRBD1. This CDR3 spans 15 amino acids. Germline CDR1 and CDR2: SEHNR and FQNEAQ (reference sequence). J lost 6 bases, V lost 0 bases, and 6 bases had no gene match. DNA of the CDR3: TGTGCCAGCAGCTTAGCTAACACACAGGGGGCTGAAGCTTTCTTT. Amino acids: CASSLANTQGAEAFF. Full variable domain (rest looked up from reference TRBV7-9 and TRBJ1-1): DTGVSQNPRHKITKRGQNVTFRCDPISEHNRLYWYRQTLGQGPEFLTYFQNEAQLEKSRLLSDRFSAERPKGSFSTLEIQRTEQGDSAMYLCASSLANTQGAEAFFGQGTRLTVV.

The rearrangement joins TRBV28 to TRBJ2-7; 7 bases agree with TRBD2. This CDR3 has 13 amino acids. Germline V lookup: CDR1 MDHEN, CDR2 SYDVKM. The junction had 9 bases not matched to a gene; V was cut back by 6 bases and J by 7 bases. CDR3 nucleotide sequence: TGTGCCAGCAGGGTGGCGGGAGCGAGGGAGCAGTACTTC. Its protein product is CASRVAGAREQYF. Complete variable domain (other parts from reference TRBV28 and TRBJ2-7): DVKVTQSSRYLVKRTGEKVFLECVQDMDHENMFWYRQDPGLGLRLIYFSYDVKMKEKGDIPEGYSVSREKKERFSLILESASTNQTSMYLCASRVAGAREQYFGPGTRLTVT.

J is TRBJ2-1 and V is TRBV20-1, with 7 bases identical to TRBD2. There are 17 residues in the CDR3. The germline gives CDR1 DFQATT, CDR2 SNEGSKA (reference sequence). V shed 4 bases and J 1 base; nucleotides not matched to a gene: 13. The CDR3 region is CSATEGASGKSYNEQFF. The CDR3 DNA follows: TGCAGTGCTACTGAAGGGGCTAGCGGTAAATCCTACAATGAGCAGTTCTTC.

This chain joins TRBV28 and TRBJ2-7; 8 bases fit TRBD2. Unmatched junction bases numbered 8, after V lost 7 bases and J lost 9 bases. The CDR3 totals 12 residues. Germline V CDR1 and CDR2: MDHEN, SYDVKM. CDR3 amino acids: CASTSGGVGQYF. The DNA of the CDR3 is TGTGCCAGCACCTCGGGGGGGGTTGGGCAGTACTTC.

This clone was counted a few times. The chain uses TRBV7-2 and TRBJ2-7, with 10 bases aligning to TRBD2. After removal of 0 bases from V and 0 bases from J, the junction contained 2 bases not matched to a gene. The CDR3 extends over 16 amino acids. Germline CDR1 reads SGHTA; CDR2 reads FQGNSA. The CDR3 here is CASSLASGRSSYEQYF. The DNA for the CDR3 is TGTGCCAGCAGCTTAGCTAGCGGGAGGAGCTCCTACGAGCAGTACTTC.

The chain recombines TRBV7-9 with TRBJ2-2, with a possible D match to TRBD2 (5 bases). This CDR3 is built from 13 residues. The V end lost 6 bases, the J end lost 6 bases, and 11 bases lay between the germline ends. CDR1 and CDR2 from the germline V gene are SEHNR and FQNEAQ (reference sequence). The DNA of the CDR3 is TGTGCCAGCAGGCATATGGAGGCCGGGGAGCTGTTTTTT. It codes for CASRHMEAGELFF.

This rearrangement joins TRBV5-1 to TRBJ2-3; D is uncertain. Germline lookup yields CDR1 SGHRS and CDR2 YFSETQ. The CDR3 extends over 16 amino acids. V lost 0 bases and J lost 0, with 11 bases in between. The CDR3 sequence: CASSLVTLSSTDTQYF. For the CDR3, the DNA is TGCGCCAGCAGCTTGGTTACTCTCTCTAGCACAGATACGCAGTATTTT. Variable domain in full (rest from reference TRBV5-1 and TRBJ2-3): KAGVTQTPRYLIKTRGQQVTLSCSPISGHRSVSWYQQTPGQGLQFLFEYFSETQRNKGNFPGRFSGRQFSNSRSEMNVSTLELGDSALYLCASSLVTLSSTDTQYFGPGTRLTVL.

The rearrangement links TRBV7-9 to TRBJ2-1; D not certain. The ends were cut back, 8 bases at V and 7 bases at J, with 15 bases in the middle. The germline CDR1 and CDR2 sequences are SEHNR and FQNEAQ (reference sequence). The CDR3 is 13 residues long. CDR3 bases: TGTGCCAGCGGCCCCCAAGGATATAATGAGCAGTTCTTC. Protein product: CASGPQGYNEQFF.

This chain uses TRBV7-8 with TRBJ2-7; D may be TRBD1 (5 bases). The CDR3 is 14 amino acids. Looked up from germline, CDR1 is SGHVS and CDR2 is FQNEAQ. Trimming removed 5 bases at V and 5 bases at J, with 16 bases between. CDR3 bases: TGTGCCAGCAGCCGAGCCAGGGCTTCGGACGAGCAGTACTTC. As protein: CASSRARASDEQYF.

The chain employs TRBV21-1 and TRBJ2-5; TRBD1, as called in the table, went unchecked against the DNA. TRBV21-1 is designated a pseudogene. This CDR3 has 14 residues. CDR3 bases: TGTGCCAGCTCACCTTGGGACAGGGTCGAGACCCAGTACTTC. It encodes CASSPWDRVETQYF.

The V and J genes are TRBV4-1 and TRBJ2-7; 9 bases are a match to TRBD2. This CDR3 comprises 15 residues. Per the germline V gene, CDR1 is MGHRA and CDR2 is YSYEKL. V gave up 9 bases and J gave up 2 bases; unmatched junction bases: 11. CDR3 sequence reads: CASSLNSGGTYEQYF. The CDR3 DNA sequence: TGCGCCAGTAGTCTAAATAGCGGGGGAACCTACGAGCAGTACTTC.